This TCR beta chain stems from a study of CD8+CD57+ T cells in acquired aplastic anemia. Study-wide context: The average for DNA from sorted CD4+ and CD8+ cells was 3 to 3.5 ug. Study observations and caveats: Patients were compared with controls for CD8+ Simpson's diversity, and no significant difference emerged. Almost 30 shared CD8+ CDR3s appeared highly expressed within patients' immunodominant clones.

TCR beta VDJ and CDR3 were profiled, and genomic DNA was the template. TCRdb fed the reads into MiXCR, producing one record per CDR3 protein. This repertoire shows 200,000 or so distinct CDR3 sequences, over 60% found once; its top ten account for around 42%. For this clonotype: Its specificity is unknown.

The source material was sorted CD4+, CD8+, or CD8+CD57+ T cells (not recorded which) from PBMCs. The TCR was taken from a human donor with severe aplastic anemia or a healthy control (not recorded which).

The CDR3 sequence is CASSDGPNSGNTIYF. The CDR3 nucleotides read TGTGCCAGCAGTGACGGACCGAACTCTGGAAACACCATATATTTT. V is TRBV25-1 and J is TRBJ1-3; no definite D call. The CDR3 runs 15 residues. The V gene's germline CDR1 is MGHDK and CDR2 SYGVNS. The germline V and J ends were trimmed by 3 bases and 0 bases, with 9 bases remaining between them.